A single sample is the source of the 12 T cell receptor beta chains below, sequenced in a study of shared clonotypes between healthy human individuals. Here immunoSEQ multiplex PCR was the method, and the copy in TCRdb shows in-frame clones only, minus some. Among fewer than 1.6 million clones listed, around 98.5% were seen once. The sequencing sample was made of naive CD4+ T cells sorted from blood. Subset denoted: CD45RA+ positively selected. All receptors derive from a man aged 25-40 years in good health.

The chain recombines TRBV5-4 with TRBJ2-2, with 12 bases that match TRBD2. Trimming cost V 1 base and J 0 bases; bases outside gene matches: 1. The CDR3 extends over 17 amino acids. Germline V gene lookup returns CDR1 SGHNT and CDR2 YYREEE (reference sequence). The DNA of the CDR3 is TGTGCCAGCAGCTTGAGGACTAGCGGGGCGAACACCGGGGAGCTGTTTTTT. This encodes CASSLRTSGANTGELFF.

The chain joins TRBV19 to TRBJ2-3; 8 nucleotides align to TRBD1. CDR1 is LNHDA and CDR2 is SQIVND in the germline V gene (reference sequence). V trimming: 3 bases; J trimming: 2 bases; junction bases outside the gene matches: 7. The CDR3 is 16 amino acids. CDR3 residues: CASSIGQGVLTDTQYF. CDR3 sequence (DNA): TGTGCCAGTAGTATCGGACAGGGCGTACTCACAGATACGCAGTATTTT.

V usage is TRBV12-2 and J usage is TRBJ2-1; the D segment call TRBD2 is taken from the table without a DNA check. TRBV12-2 is a recognized pseudogene. This CDR3 has 20 residues. The CDR3 nucleotides are TGTGCAAGTCGTCCCCCCGGGACTAGCGGGAGTAGGGCACTGGTCAATGAGCAGTTCTTC. This sequence encodes CASRPPGTSGSRALVNEQFF.

The rearrangement links TRBV5-1 to TRBJ1-1; D remains ambiguous. Per the germline V gene, CDR1 is SGHRS and CDR2 is YFSETQ. The CDR3 has 15 amino acids. The germline V and J ends were trimmed by 0 bases and 2 bases, with 11 bases remaining between them. CDR3 residues: CASSLVGTRNTEAFF. In nucleotides, the CDR3 is TGCGCCAGCAGCTTGGTCGGAACGAGAAACACTGAAGCTTTCTTT.

V usage is TRBV29-1 and J usage is TRBJ2-1, with D tentatively TRBD1 or TRBD2 (5 bases each). V was clipped by 3 bases and J by 5 bases, with 14 bases between them. The CDR3 is 14 residues long. CDR1 SQVTM and CDR2 ANQGSEA come from the germline V gene. For the CDR3, the DNA is TGCAGCGTTGACACCACCCGGGGACACAATGAGCAGTTCTTC. Its translation is CSVDTTRGHNEQFF.

To note about this clone: The sample carries other DNA sequences with the same CDR3. This chain joins TRBV5-1 and TRBJ2-2, with 9 positions matching TRBD1. Per the germline V gene, CDR1 is SGHRS and CDR2 is YFSETQ. J was trimmed by 8 bases and V by 4 bases; bases with no gene match: 6. The CDR3 covers 14 residues. The CDR3 bases are TGCGCCAGCAGCCCGGGACAGGGCGGTGGGGAGCTGTTTTTT. Protein: CASSPGQGGGELFF.

In DNA form, the CDR3 reads TGTGCCAGCAGTGAAGGGGCAGACGAGCAGTACTTC. Encoded protein: CASSEGADEQYF. This chain joins TRBV2 and TRBJ2-7; D unclear. From germline, CDR1 is SNHLY and CDR2 FYNNEI. The CDR3 contains 12 residues. Between the trimmed V and J ends, which lost 1 base and 5 bases, there was a span of 6 bases.

The chain uses TRBV5-1 and TRBJ2-1; 8 bases line up with TRBD2. The CDR3 is 17 amino acids. V gave up 4 bases and J gave up 8 bases; unmatched junction bases: 17. Germline V CDR1 and CDR2: SGHRS, YFSETQ. The CDR3 is CASSPLSRAGERYEQFF. CDR3 DNA: TGCGCCAGCAGCCCCCTATCAAGAGCGGGAGAACGCTATGAGCAGTTCTTC.

This sequence joins TRBV11-2 and TRBJ2-5, with TRBD1 matching over 8 bases. With 1 base clipped from V and 4 bases from J, the junction kept 2 bases outside the gene matches. The CDR3 has 14 residues. The germline V gene encodes CDR1 SGHAT and CDR2 FQNNGV. CDR3 in DNA: TGTGCCAGCAGCTTAGCACAGGGGGTAGAGACCCAGTACTTC. Protein product: CASSLAQGVETQYF.

This chain uses TRBV5-4 with TRBJ2-1; 8 bases are a match to TRBD2. J gave up 4 bases and V 4 bases, and 10 bases lay outside the gene matches. Germline CDR1 SGHNT, CDR2 YYREEE (reference sequence). The CDR3 is 16 amino acids. CDR3 in amino acids: CASSLAGTRSYNEQFF. The CDR3 region has the DNA TGTGCCAGCAGCCTTGCCGGGACTAGGTCGTACAATGAGCAGTTCTTC.

This chain uses TRBV2 with TRBJ1-5; D call uncertain. Germline CDR1 reads SNHLY; CDR2 reads FYNNEI. V was cut by 4 bases and J by 1 base, with 11 bases left in between. This CDR3 spans 15 amino acids. The CDR3 sequence is CASSAGLGSNQPQHF. For the CDR3, the DNA is TGTGCCAGCAGTGCTGGCCTGGGAAGCAATCAGCCCCAGCATTTT. Full variable domain (remainder filled in from reference TRBV2 and TRBJ1-5): EPEVTQTPSHQVTQMGQEVILRCVPISNHLYFYWYRQILGQKVEFLVSFYNNEISEKSEIFDDQFSVERPDGSNFTLKIRSTKLEDSAMYFCASSAGLGSNQPQHFGDGTRLSIL.

The chain combines TRBV19 with TRBJ1-1; D gene unclear. CDR1 and CDR2 (germline): LNHDA, SQIVND (reference sequence). V lost 3 bases and J lost 2, with 13 bases in between. This CDR3 is built from 15 residues. Here the CDR3 reads CASSISVVGNTEAFF. The DNA for the CDR3 is TGTGCCAGTAGTATTAGTGTGGTCGGTAACACTGAAGCTTTCTTT.